These 19 T cell receptor beta chains were sequenced from one sample in a study of blood T cell repertoires in COVID-19 (dated by TCRdb to 2020 to 2022). The protocol used for the library was the immunoSEQ multiplex PCR assay. Imported from immuneACCESS, the table was reduced by TCRdb to in-frame sequences with V and J called. These copies leave out some clones; in studies compared against another copy, an unresolved V gene accounts for under half, and the cause of the remainder is not known. The sample contains about 280,000 clones, 85% of them found a single time. 2.5% of the sample comes from the top ten. The sequencing sample was made of PBMCs or T cells enriched from blood (not recorded which). The receptors were gathered from a woman aged 45-59 years who had recovered from COVID-19.

This clone was seen just once. The chain links TRBV28 to TRBJ2-2; TRBD1 aligns across 7 bases. V shed 1 base and J 2 bases; nucleotides not matched to a gene: 7. Looked up from germline, CDR1 is MDHEN and CDR2 is SYDVKM. The CDR3 has 17 amino acids. The CDR3 here is CASSLSLGQDNTGELFF. The CDR3 DNA reads TGTGCCAGCAGTTTATCTTTAGGACAGGATAACACCGGGGAGCTGTTTTTT. Full variable domain (remainder filled in from reference TRBV28 and TRBJ2-2): DVKVTQSSRYLVKRTGEKVFLECVQDMDHENMFWYRQDPGLGLRLIYFSYDVKMKEKGDIPEGYSVSREKKERFSLILESASTNQTSMYLCASSLSLGQDNTGELFFGEGSRLTVL.

The genes are TRBV5-6 and TRBJ2-3; 12 nucleotides agree with TRBD2. Germline V CDR1 and CDR2: SGHDT, YYEEEE. V was pared by 4 bases and J by 5 bases, with 11 bases of the junction left unmatched. CDR3 size: 17 residues. The CDR3 protein is CASSQSSSGRARDTQYF. DNA of the CDR3: TGTGCCAGCAGCCAATCTTCTAGCGGGAGGGCGAGAGATACGCAGTATTTT. The variable domain in full, completed from reference TRBV5-6 and TRBJ2-3, reads DAGVTQSPTHLIKTRGQQVTLRCSPKSGHDTVSWYQQALGQGPQFIFQYYEEEERQRGNFPDRFSGHQFPNYSSELNVNALLLGDSALYLCASSQSSSGRARDTQYFGPGTRLTVL.

The chain carries TRBV7-3 and TRBJ2-5, with a possible D match to TRBD2 (6 bases). The V end was cut by 5 bases, the J end by 5 bases, with 12 bases between. This CDR3 is built from 13 residues. Germline loops: CDR1 SGHTA, CDR2 FQGTGA. The CDR3 region has the DNA TGTGCCAGCAGCCCCGCGGGGAGCGAGACCCAGTACTTC. This sequence encodes CASSPAGSETQYF.

The genes are TRBV5-6 and TRBJ1-5, with a tentative D call TRBD1 (6 bases). This CDR3 has 14 amino acids. Germline lookup yields CDR1 SGHDT and CDR2 YYEEEE. V was clipped by 0 bases and J by 5 bases, with 9 bases between them. DNA for the CDR3: TGTGCCAGCAGCTTGGCAGGGGAATATCAGCCCCAGCATTTT. This sequence encodes CASSLAGEYQPQHF. Using reference TRBV5-6 and TRBJ1-5 for the parts outside the CDR3, the full variable domain is DAGVTQSPTHLIKTRGQQVTLRCSPKSGHDTVSWYQQALGQGPQFIFQYYEEEERQRGNFPDRFSGHQFPNYSSELNVNALLLGDSALYLCASSLAGEYQPQHFGDGTRLSIL.

This clone showed up just a few times. The chain combines TRBV7-9 with TRBJ2-2; D call uncertain. The CDR3 runs to 15 residues. Germline-derived CDR1 and CDR2 are SEHNR and FQNEAQ (reference sequence). V lost 4 bases, J lost 0 bases, and 9 bases lay in between. The CDR3 DNA follows: TGTGCCAGCAGCTCGACTCTCGCGAACACCGGGGAGCTGTTTTTT. Encoded protein: CASSSTLANTGELFF.

This clone showed up just a few times. This chain links TRBV10-1 with TRBJ1-4, with TRBD1 as a possible D gene (6 bases). The length of the CDR3 is 16 residues. V lost 10 bases and J 2 bases, leaving 20 bases between the germline ends. Germline CDR1 WNHNN, CDR2 SYGVQD (reference sequence). The CDR3 region is CANPDSHTATNEKLFF. The CDR3 region has the DNA TGCGCCAACCCGGACAGCCACACGGCCACTAATGAAAAACTGTTTTTT.

The chain has TRBV7-2 and TRBJ2-7; 7 bases are shared with TRBD2. With V trimmed by 5 bases and J by 0 bases, 7 bases remained unmatched. The CDR3 covers 15 residues. Germline V gives CDR1 SGHTA, CDR2 FQGNSA. The DNA for the CDR3 is TGTGCCAGCAGCCCCGGACTAGTTCTCTCCTACGAGCAGTACTTC. Encoded protein: CASSPGLVLSYEQYF.

This rearrangement joins TRBV6-2 or TRBV6-3 to TRBJ1-3; possibly TRBD1 for D (5 bases). V dropped 5 bases and J dropped 0 bases, with 8 bases sitting between them. The CDR3 loop spans 14 amino acids. Germline V gene lookup returns CDR1 MNHEY and CDR2 SVGEGT. The CDR3 protein is CASSRQNSGNTIYF. CDR3 DNA: TGTGCCAGCAGTCGACAGAACTCTGGAAACACCATATATTTT.

This chain joins TRBV6-5 and TRBJ1-1; 9 bases map to TRBD1. With 6 bases clipped from V and 2 bases from J, the junction kept 4 bases outside the gene matches. Looked up from germline, CDR1 is MNHEY and CDR2 is SVGAGI. There are 14 residues in the CDR3. The CDR3 region is CASSHRGRNTEAFF. DNA for the CDR3: TGTGCCAGCAGCCACAGGGGGCGTAACACTGAAGCTTTCTTT.

The chain links TRBV5-6 to TRBJ2-2; 9 bases fit TRBD1. Germline values: CDR1 SGHDT, CDR2 YYEEEE. V shed 0 bases, J shed 5 bases, and the junction held 5 bases outside the gene matches. The CDR3 runs to 16 residues. The CDR3: CASSLADRGRTGELFF. The CDR3 DNA is TGTGCCAGCAGCTTGGCCGACAGGGGGAGGACCGGGGAGCTGTTTTTT.

The chain joins TRBV2 to TRBJ1-4; D unresolved. V shed 3 bases and J shed 5 bases, with 7 bases lying between them. This CDR3 has 13 residues. The germline gives CDR1 SNHLY, CDR2 FYNNEI. The CDR3 bases are TGTGCCAGCAGTGATGCGGGGAATGAAAAACTGTTTTTT. It translates to CASSDAGNEKLFF.

This clone came up a few times. The chain joins TRBV6-6 to TRBJ1-1, with D maybe TRBD1 (6 bases). The CDR3 covers 12 residues. The germline V gene encodes CDR1 MNHNY and CDR2 SVGAGI (reference sequence). V was pared by 5 bases and J by 8 bases, with 12 bases between. CDR3 nucleotides: TGTGCCAGCAGTGGGACACAGGGAGAAGCTTTCTTT. Residues: CASSGTQGEAFF.

This clone was seen only a few times. The chain combines TRBV30 with TRBJ2-3; the match to TRBD1 covers 9 bases. The germline CDR1 and CDR2 sequences are GTSNPN and SVGIG (reference sequence). This CDR3 contains 13 residues. Trimming removed 1 base from V and 4 bases from J; junction bases left unmatched: 0. The CDR3 DNA reads TGTGCCTGGAGTGGACAGGGGGCAGATACGCAGTATTTT. Amino acids: CAWSGQGADTQYF.

The chain is built from TRBV5-6 and TRBJ2-7, with a possible D match to TRBD1 (5 bases). CDR3 length: 16 residues. The germline gives CDR1 SGHDT, CDR2 YYEEEE. V gave up 2 bases and J gave up 0 bases, with 15 bases separating them. CDR3 sequence (DNA): TGTGCCAGCAGCTTAAACAGGCGAAGGAGCTCCTACGAGCAGTACTTC. Its protein is CASSLNRRRSSYEQYF.

The gene calls are TRBV5-1 and TRBJ1-2, with 7 bases matching TRBD1. The CDR3 runs 13 residues. V was pared by 4 bases and J by 4 bases, with 4 bases of the junction left unmatched. Germline-derived CDR1 and CDR2 are SGHRS and YFSETQ. This CDR3 reads CASSVGTAYGYTF. DNA of the CDR3: TGCGCCAGCAGCGTAGGGACAGCCTATGGCTACACCTTC.

This clone was observed a single time. The rearrangement links TRBV19 to TRBJ2-3; the match to TRBD1 covers 8 bases. Germline CDR1 reads LNHDA; CDR2 reads SQIVND (reference sequence). V shed 5 bases and J 1 base; nucleotides not matched to a gene: 5. The length of the CDR3 is 15 residues. The CDR3 spells CASSLDRAGTDTQYF. The CDR3 region has the DNA TGTGCCAGTAGTCTGGACAGGGCCGGCACAGATACGCAGTATTTT.

This sequence joins TRBV4-3 and TRBJ2-7; D is uncertain. This CDR3 spans 13 amino acids. Looked up from germline, CDR1 is LGHNA and CDR2 is YSLEER. Between the trimmed V and J ends, which lost 0 bases and 4 bases, there was a span of 7 bases. The CDR3 DNA sequence: TGCGCCAGCAGCCAAGACCCAACTTACGAGCAGTACTTC. Encoded protein: CASSQDPTYEQYF.

J is TRBJ2-1 and V is TRBV7-6, with 8 bases fitting TRBD1. This CDR3 contains 15 residues. The V and J ends lost 8 bases and 12 bases, in that order; junction bases with no gene match: 18. Germline V gene data show CDR1 as SGHVS and CDR2 as FNYEAQ. The chain's CDR3 is CASDAGDRQRQGQFF. In DNA form, the CDR3 reads TGTGCCAGCGATGCAGGGGACAGGCAACGTCAGGGGCAGTTCTTC.

The rearrangement joins TRBV4-2 to TRBJ2-3; D unclear. From germline, CDR1 is LGHNA and CDR2 YNFKEQ. The V end lost 2 bases, the J end lost 5 bases, and 11 bases lay between the germline ends. The CDR3 extends over 14 amino acids. DNA for the CDR3: TGTGCCAGCAGCCAACTAGTTGCAGTAGATACGCAGTATTTT. Its translation is CASSQLVAVDTQYF.